This TCR beta chain was identified in a study of blood T cell repertoires in COVID-19. In the study overall: The United States, Italy and Spain supplied acute and convalescent COVID-19 samples.

CDR3 size: 13 residues. CDR1 is KGHSH, CDR2 LQKENI, per germline. The V and J ends lost 5 bases and 2 bases respectively, with 9 bases between them. This clone was picked up one time. As handled by the study authors: Amplification with reference gene primers provided the estimates of nucleated cell counts. Sequencing was performed with immunoSEQ multiplex PCR; in TCRdb, only in-frame clones are kept and a portion is missing. V and J calls and clone size are as listed in that table; D and trimming were resolved from the DNA. The sample contains 65,000 to 100,000 clones, 70% to 85% of which appear only once.

Material for sequencing was peripheral blood. This chain joins TRBV18 and TRBJ1-2, with D uncertain. The receptor's source is a human donor in a cohort sampled during active COVID-19. The CDR3: CASSSILNYGYTF. In nucleotides, the CDR3 is TGTGCCAGCTCATCCATACTAAACTATGGCTACACCTTC.